These 10 T cell receptor beta chains originate from one sample sequenced in a study of cytomegalovirus exposure and HLA in healthy donors. PCR primers comprised 60 Vbeta and 13 Jbeta primers. The repertoire was sequenced with immunoSEQ multiplex PCR; TCRdb's copy has only in-frame clones and lacks some. Of roughly 100,000 clones in the sample, under 85% were seen once. The sequencing input was PBMCs. Source of these receptors: a female donor in good health and CMV-seropositive.

This chain joins TRBV5-4 and TRBJ2-1, with D tentatively TRBD1 (5 bases). Germline assignment: CDR1 SGHNT and CDR2 YYREEE (reference sequence). The CDR3 sequence is 15 residues long. V lost 4 bases, J lost 4 bases, and 15 bases lay in between. The CDR3 DNA reads TGTGCCAGCAGCCAACAGGACGGCTCGTACAATGAGCAGTTCTTC. The encoded protein is CASSQQDGSYNEQFF. Supplemented by reference TRBV5-4 and TRBJ2-1, the full variable domain reads ETGVTQSPTHLIKTRGQQVTLRCSSQSGHNTVSWYQQALGQGPQFIFQYYREEENGRGNFPPRFSGLQFPNYSSELNVNALELDDSALYLCASSQQDGSYNEQFFGPGTRLTVL.

The chain is built from TRBV5-5 and TRBJ2-2; 8 nucleotides align to TRBD1. The CDR3 contains 15 residues. Germline V CDR1 and CDR2: SGHKS, YYEKEE (reference sequence). J gave up 8 bases and V 4 bases, and 10 bases lay outside the gene matches. Here the CDR3 reads CASSLLPDRAGELFF. The DNA for the CDR3 is TGTGCCAGCAGCCTACTACCGGACAGGGCTGGGGAGCTGTTTTTT.

The genes are TRBV6-1 and TRBJ1-2, with D hard to call. The CDR3 sequence is 13 residues long. Germline-derived CDR1 and CDR2 are MNHNS and SASEGT. V was shortened by 4 bases and J by 8 bases, with 14 bases between the two germline ends. CDR3 in DNA: TGTGCCAGCAGTGTTAAATTGGAGGGAGGCTACACCTTC. Residues: CASSVKLEGGYTF.

The chain combines TRBV28 with TRBJ2-7; 12 nucleotides agree with TRBD1. The CDR3 totals 16 residues. Per the germline V gene, CDR1 is MDHEN and CDR2 is SYDVKM. Unmatched junction bases numbered 11, after V lost 4 bases and J lost 7 bases. The CDR3 DNA follows: TGTGCCAGCAGTTCCAGAGGGACAGGGGGCGTGGAAGAGCAGTACTTC. It encodes CASSSRGTGGVEEQYF.

The chain's CDR3 is CASSTRLATYNEQFF. The CDR3 DNA is TGTGCCAGTAGTACCCGACTAGCTACCTACAATGAGCAGTTCTTC. The chain links TRBV19 to TRBJ2-1, with TRBD2 identical over 7 bases. CDR1 and CDR2 (germline): LNHDA, SQIVND (reference sequence). This CDR3 region has 15 residues. The junction had 5 bases not matched to a gene; V was cut back by 4 bases and J by 2 bases. The variable domain in full, completed from reference TRBV19 and TRBJ2-1, reads DGGITQSPKYLFRKEGQNVTLSCEQNLNHDAMYWYRQDPGQGLRLIYYSQIVNDFQKGDIAEGYSVSREKKESFPLTVTSAQKNPTAFYLCASSTRLATYNEQFFGPGTRLTVL.

The chain carries TRBV7-8 and TRBJ2-6; D gene ambiguous. The CDR3 spans 15 residues. CDR1 SGHVS and CDR2 FQNEAQ come from the germline V gene. V lost 0 bases, J lost 1 base, and 4 bases lay in between. This CDR3 reads CASSLAGSGANVLTF. The CDR3 DNA reads as TGTGCCAGCAGCTTAGCCGGGTCTGGGGCCAACGTCCTGACTTTC.

In regard to this clone: A read error may produce the germline difference seen at one junction end. V and J are TRBV4-1 and TRBJ1-6; weak D call: TRBD1 (6 bases). Germline V gene data show CDR1 as MGHRA and CDR2 as YSYEKL. This CDR3 contains 13 residues. The CDR3 reads CASGQAGESPLHF. The CDR3 DNA reads as TGCGCCAGCGGCCAAGCAGGGGAATCACCCCTCCACTTT.

This clone is a singleton in its sample. The V gene is TRBV28, the J gene TRBJ2-7; weak D call: TRBD2 (7 bases). V gave up 3 bases and J gave up 2 bases, with 11 bases separating them. This CDR3 comprises 14 residues. CDR1 and CDR2 (germline): MDHEN, SYDVKM. CDR3 nucleotide sequence: TGTGCCAGCAGTTTGGGCGGGGGCCCCTACGAGCAGTACTTC. Its protein product is CASSLGGGPYEQYF.

The chain carries TRBV19 and TRBJ1-2; TRBD1 aligns across 11 bases. Germline CDR1 and CDR2: LNHDA and SQIVND (reference sequence). There are 15 residues in the CDR3. Germline trimming cut 4 bases from V and 7 bases from J; bases unmatched to any gene: 8. The CDR3 reads CASSTATGTGGGYTF. CDR3 sequence (DNA): TGTGCCAGTAGTACCGCGACCGGGACAGGGGGTGGCTACACCTTC.

Remarks on this clone: A read error may produce the germline difference seen at one junction end. The chain combines TRBV7-9 with TRBJ2-1; D remains unclear. The CDR3 spans 12 residues. Germline lookup yields CDR1 SEHNR and CDR2 FQNEAQ (reference sequence). The CDR3: CSSSLGETEQFF. DNA of the CDR3: TGTTCCAGCAGCTTAGGTGAGACAGAGCAGTTCTTC.